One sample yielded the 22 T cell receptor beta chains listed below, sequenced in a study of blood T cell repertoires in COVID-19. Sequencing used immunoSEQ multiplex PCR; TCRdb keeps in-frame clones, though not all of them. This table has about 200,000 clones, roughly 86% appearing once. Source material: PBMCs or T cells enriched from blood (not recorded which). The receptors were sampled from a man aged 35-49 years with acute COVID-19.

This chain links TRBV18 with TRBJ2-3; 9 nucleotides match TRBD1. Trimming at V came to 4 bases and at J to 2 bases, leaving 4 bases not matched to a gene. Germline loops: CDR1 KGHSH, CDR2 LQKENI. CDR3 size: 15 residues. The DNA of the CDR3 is TGTGCCAGCTCACGAGGGGACAGGGCCACAGATACGCAGTATTTT. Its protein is CASSRGDRATDTQYF.

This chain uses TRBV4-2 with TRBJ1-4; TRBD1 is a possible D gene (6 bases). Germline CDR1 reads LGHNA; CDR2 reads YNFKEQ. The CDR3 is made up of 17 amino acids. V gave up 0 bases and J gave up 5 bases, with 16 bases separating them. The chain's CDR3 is CASSQDRRGAQNEKLFF. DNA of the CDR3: TGTGCCAGCAGCCAAGATAGGCGGGGGGCCCAAAATGAAAAACTGTTTTTT.

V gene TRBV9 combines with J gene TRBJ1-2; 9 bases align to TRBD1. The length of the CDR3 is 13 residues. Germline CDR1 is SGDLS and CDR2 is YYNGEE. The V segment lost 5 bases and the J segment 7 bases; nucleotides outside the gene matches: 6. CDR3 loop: CASRPDRGGGYTF. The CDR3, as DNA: TGTGCCAGCAGACCGGACAGGGGCGGTGGCTACACCTTC.

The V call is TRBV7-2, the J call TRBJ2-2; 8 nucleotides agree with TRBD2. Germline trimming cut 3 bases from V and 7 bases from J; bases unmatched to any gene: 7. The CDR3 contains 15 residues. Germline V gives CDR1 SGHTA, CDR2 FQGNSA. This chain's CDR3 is CASSFDGTRGGELFF. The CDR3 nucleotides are TGTGCCAGCAGCTTTGACGGGACTAGAGGCGGGGAGCTGTTTTTT.

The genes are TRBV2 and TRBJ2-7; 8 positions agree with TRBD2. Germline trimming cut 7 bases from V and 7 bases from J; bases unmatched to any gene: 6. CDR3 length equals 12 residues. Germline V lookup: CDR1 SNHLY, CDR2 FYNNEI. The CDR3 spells CASTGGAREQYF. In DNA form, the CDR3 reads TGTGCCAGCACCGGGGGGGCGAGGGAGCAGTACTTC.

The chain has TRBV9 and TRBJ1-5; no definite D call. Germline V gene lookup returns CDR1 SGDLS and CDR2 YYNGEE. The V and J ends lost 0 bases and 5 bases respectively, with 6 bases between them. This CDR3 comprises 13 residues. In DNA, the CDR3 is TGTGCCAGCAGCGTAGACGAGGATCAGCCCCAGCATTTT. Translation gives CASSVDEDQPQHF.

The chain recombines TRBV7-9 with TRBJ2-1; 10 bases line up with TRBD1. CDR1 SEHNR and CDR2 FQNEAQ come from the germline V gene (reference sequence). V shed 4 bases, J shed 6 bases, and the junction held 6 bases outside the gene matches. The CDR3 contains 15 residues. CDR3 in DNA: TGTGCCAGCAGCTCCGACAGGGGGCAAAGCAATGAGCAGTTCTTC. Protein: CASSSDRGQSNEQFF.

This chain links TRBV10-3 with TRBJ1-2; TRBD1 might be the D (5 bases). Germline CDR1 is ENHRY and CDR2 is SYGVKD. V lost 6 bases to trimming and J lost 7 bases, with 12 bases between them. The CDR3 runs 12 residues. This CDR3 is CAISATEFGYTF. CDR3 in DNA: TGTGCCATCAGCGCGACAGAGTTTGGCTACACCTTC.

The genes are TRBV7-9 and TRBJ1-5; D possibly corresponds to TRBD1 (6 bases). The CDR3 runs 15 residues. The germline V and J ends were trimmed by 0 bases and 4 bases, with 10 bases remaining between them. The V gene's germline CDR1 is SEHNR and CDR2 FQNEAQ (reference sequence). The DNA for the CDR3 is TGTGCCAGCAGCTTAGCTACAGGGACGAATCAGCCCCAGCATTTT. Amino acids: CASSLATGTNQPQHF.

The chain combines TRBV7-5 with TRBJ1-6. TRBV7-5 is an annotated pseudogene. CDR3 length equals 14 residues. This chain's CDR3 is CARGWGERSSPLHF. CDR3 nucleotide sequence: TGTGCCCGCGGCTGGGGGGAGAGGAGTTCACCCCTCCACTTT.

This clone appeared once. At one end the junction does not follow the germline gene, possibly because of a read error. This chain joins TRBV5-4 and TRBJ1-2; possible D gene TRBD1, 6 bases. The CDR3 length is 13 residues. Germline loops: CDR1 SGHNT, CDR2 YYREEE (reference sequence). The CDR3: CASTLGGGYGYTF. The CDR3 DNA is TGTGCCAGCACCTTGGGAGGGGGCTATGGCTACACCTTC.

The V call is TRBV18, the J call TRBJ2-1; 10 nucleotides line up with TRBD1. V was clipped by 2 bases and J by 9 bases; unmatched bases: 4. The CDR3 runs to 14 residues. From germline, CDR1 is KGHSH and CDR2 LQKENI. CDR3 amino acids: CASSPGQGVVEQFF. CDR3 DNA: TGTGCCAGCTCACCAGGACAGGGGGTCGTTGAGCAGTTCTTC. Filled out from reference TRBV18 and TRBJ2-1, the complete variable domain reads NAGVMQNPRHLVRRRGQEARLRCSPMKGHSHVYWYRQLPEEGLKFMVYLQKENIIDESGMPKERFSAEFPKEGPSILRIQQVVRGDSAAYFCASSPGQGVVEQFFGPGTRLTVL.

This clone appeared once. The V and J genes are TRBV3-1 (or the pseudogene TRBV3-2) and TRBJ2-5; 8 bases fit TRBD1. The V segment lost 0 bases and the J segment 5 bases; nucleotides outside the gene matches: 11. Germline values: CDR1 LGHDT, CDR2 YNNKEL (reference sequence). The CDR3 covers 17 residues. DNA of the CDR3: TGTGCCAGCAGCCAAGAAATGTACAGGGGGGCATCGGAGACCCAGTACTTC. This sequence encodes CASSQEMYRGASETQYF.

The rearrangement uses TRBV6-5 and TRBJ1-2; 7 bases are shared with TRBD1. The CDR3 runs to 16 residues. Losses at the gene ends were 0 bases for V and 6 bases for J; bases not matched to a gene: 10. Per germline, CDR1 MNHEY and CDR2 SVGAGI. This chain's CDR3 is CASSYSEGGGQDGYTF. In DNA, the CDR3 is TGTGCCAGCAGTTACTCGGAAGGGGGCGGGCAGGATGGCTACACCTTC.

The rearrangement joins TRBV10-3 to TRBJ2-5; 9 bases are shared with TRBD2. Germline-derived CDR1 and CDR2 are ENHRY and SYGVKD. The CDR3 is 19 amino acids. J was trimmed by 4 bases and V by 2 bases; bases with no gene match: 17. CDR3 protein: CAISEPYVSGRGARETQYF. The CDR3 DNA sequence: TGTGCCATCAGTGAGCCTTATGTTAGCGGGAGAGGGGCGAGAGAGACCCAGTACTTC.

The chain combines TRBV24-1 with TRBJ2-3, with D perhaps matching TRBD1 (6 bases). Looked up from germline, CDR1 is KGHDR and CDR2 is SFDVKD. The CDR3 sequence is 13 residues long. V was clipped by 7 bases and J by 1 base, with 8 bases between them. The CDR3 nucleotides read TGTGCCACCAGACGACAGGGCACAGATACGCAGTATTTT. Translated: CATRRQGTDTQYF.

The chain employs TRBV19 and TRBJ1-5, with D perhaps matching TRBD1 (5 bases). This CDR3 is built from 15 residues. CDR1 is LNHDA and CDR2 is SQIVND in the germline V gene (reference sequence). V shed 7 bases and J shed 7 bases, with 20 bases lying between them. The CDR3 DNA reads TGTGCCAGTAAGGGTCTCACAGGCTGGAGCCAGCCCCAGCATTTT. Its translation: CASKGLTGWSQPQHF.

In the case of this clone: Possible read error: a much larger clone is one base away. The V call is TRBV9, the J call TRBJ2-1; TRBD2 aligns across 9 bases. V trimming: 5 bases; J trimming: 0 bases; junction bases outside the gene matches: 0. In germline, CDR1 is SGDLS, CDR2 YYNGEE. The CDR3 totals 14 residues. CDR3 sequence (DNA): TGTGCCAGCAGTAGCGGGAGCTCCTACAATGAGCAGTTCTTC. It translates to CASSSGSSYNEQFF.

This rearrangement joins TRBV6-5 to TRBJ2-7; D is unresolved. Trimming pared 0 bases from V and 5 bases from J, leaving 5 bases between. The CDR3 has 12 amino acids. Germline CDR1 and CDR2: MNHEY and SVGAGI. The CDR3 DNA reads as TGTGCCAGCAGTTACTCGTCGGACGAGCAGTACTTC. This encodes CASSYSSDEQYF.

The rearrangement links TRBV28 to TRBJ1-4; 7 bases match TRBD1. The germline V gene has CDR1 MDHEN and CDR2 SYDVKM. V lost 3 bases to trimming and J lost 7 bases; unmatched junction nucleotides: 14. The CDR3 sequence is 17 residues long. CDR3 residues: CASSFPPAGTALEKLFF. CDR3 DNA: TGTGCCAGCAGTTTCCCCCCCGCCGGGACAGCCCTTGAAAAACTGTTTTTT.

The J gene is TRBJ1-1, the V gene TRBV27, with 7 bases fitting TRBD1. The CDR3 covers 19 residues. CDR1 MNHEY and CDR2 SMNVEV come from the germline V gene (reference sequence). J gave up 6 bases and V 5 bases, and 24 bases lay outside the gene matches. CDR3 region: CASSPRAIHRGAGWAEAFF. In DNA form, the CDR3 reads TGTGCCAGCAGTCCTAGAGCCATTCACAGGGGCGCGGGGTGGGCTGAAGCTTTCTTT.

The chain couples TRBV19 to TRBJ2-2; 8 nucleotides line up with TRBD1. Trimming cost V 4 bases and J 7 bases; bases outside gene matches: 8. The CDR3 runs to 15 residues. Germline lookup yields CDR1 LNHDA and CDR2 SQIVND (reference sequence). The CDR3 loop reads CASSTQGAVNGELFF. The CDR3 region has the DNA TGTGCCAGTAGTACCCAGGGGGCCGTGAACGGGGAGCTGTTTTTT. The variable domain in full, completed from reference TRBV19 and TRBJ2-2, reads DGGITQSPKYLFRKEGQNVTLSCEQNLNHDAMYWYRQDPGQGLRLIYYSQIVNDFQKGDIAEGYSVSREKKESFPLTVTSAQKNPTAFYLCASSTQGAVNGELFFGEGSRLTVL.